The present entry profiles one T cell receptor beta chain with its context. These data come from a study of blood T cell repertoires in COVID-19. V gave up 7 bases and J gave up 3 bases, with 12 bases separating them. Germline V gene lookup returns CDR1 MRHNA and CDR2 SNTAGT. This CDR3 has 13 amino acids. TCRdb's copy holds only in-frame clones and misses some; the assay was immunoSEQ multiplex PCR. Altogether around 32,000 clones are present, just over 90% being singletons, with the ten largest covering 0.92%. The chain combines TRBV6-4 with TRBJ1-1; D gene uncertain. This clonotype originated in a male donor with active COVID-19. What was sequenced was peripheral blood. In DNA form, the CDR3 reads TGTGCCAGCAAAATAAGGGAGGACACTGAAGCTTTCTTT. Translation: CASKIREDTEAFF.